This T cell receptor (beta chain) was recovered during a study of T cells after posttransplantation cyclophosphamide. Study-wide results and caveats: TRB overlap between skin or GI tissue T cells and blood was limited. Recipient CMV seropositivity and CMV reactivation strongly tracked TRB clonality. Later blood repertoires were often dominated by clones from the donor CD8+ memory compartment.

TCRdb's table, derived via immunoSEQ multiplex PCR, lists solely in-frame clones and lacks some. The sample consists of about 22,000 clones, 95% to 98% of them appearing once. Regarding this clone: Its antigen is unknown.

The germline V and J ends were trimmed by 4 bases and 7 bases, with 28 bases remaining between them. This CDR3 spans 18 amino acids. Germline CDR1 and CDR2: MNHEY and SMNVEV (reference sequence). The naive gate required viable CD3+CD4+ or CD3+CD8+ cells with CCR7+CD45RA+CD45RO-CD95-CD27+CD28+ phenotype. This related bone marrow graft donor gave peripheral blood on the day of marrow donation. The material sequenced was naive CD4+ T cells sorted from PBMCs. The genes are TRBV27 and TRBJ1-2; D possibly corresponds to TRBD1 (6 bases). This clonotype was obtained from a man in his forties or fifties in good health, CMV-negative, and a related stem cell transplant donor. The CDR3, as DNA: TGTGCCAGCAGTTCTCTCCGGGACACCCGATCCCTAAGGGGTGGCTACACCTTC. It yields the protein CASSSLRDTRSLRGGYTF.